This T cell receptor beta chain comes out of a study of neurological immune-mediated disorders. Study-wide findings and caveats: The level of TCR clonal expansion was highest in patients with HTLV-1-associated myelopathy and lowest in multiple sclerosis, where it fell below the level seen in healthy controls.

Healthy controls consisted of blood bank volunteers in Maryland, USA. Synthesis of cDNA was accomplished via 5'RACE employing 10-nucleotide random UMIs. TCRdb re-called the 5' RACE reads with MiXCR, one entry per CDR3 protein. The sample has about 76,000 distinct CDR3 sequences, approximately 17% seen once. With V trimmed by 5 bases and J by 0 bases, 9 bases remained unmatched. Looked up from germline, CDR1 is SGHTA and CDR2 is FQGNSA. The CDR3 totals 17 residues. This clonotype was seen ten or more times. The antigen remains unidentified. Source material: PBMCs. The genes are TRBV7-2 and TRBJ2-1; TRBD2 aligns across 8 bases. The origin of this receptor is a woman aged 40 to 50 in good health. Written as DNA, the CDR3 is TGTGCCAGCAGCCCTCCGCGCGGGGGGCCCTCCTACAATGAGCAGTTCTTC. Its translation: CASSPPRGGPSYNEQFF.